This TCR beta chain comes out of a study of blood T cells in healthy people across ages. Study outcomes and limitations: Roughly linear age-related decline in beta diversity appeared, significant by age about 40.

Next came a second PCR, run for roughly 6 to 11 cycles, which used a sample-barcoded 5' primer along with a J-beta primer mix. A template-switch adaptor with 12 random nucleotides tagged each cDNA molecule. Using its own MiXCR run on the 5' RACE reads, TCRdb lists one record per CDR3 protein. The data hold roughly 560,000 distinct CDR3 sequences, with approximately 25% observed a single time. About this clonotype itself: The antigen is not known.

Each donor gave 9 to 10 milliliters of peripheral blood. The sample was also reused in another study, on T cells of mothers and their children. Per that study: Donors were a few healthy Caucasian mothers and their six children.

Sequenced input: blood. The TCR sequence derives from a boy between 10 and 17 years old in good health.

The DNA of the CDR3 is TGTGCCACCGACATCCTTTGCGGACTAGCGGGCACTCGCGAGCAGTACTTC. Protein sequence: CATDILCGLAGTREQYF. The chain has TRBV5-8 and TRBJ2-7, with TRBD2 matching 11 bases. Germline V lookup: CDR1 SGHTS, CDR2 YDEGEE. The junction had 20 bases not matched to a gene; V was cut back by 9 bases and J by 6 bases. The CDR3 is 17 residues long.